The T cell receptor (beta chain) under discussion was sequenced for a study of graft-versus-host responses after intestinal transplantation. Study summary: Every recipient had anti-thymocyte globulin induction and about three years of tacrolimus plus steroids.

The V end was cut by 5 bases, the J end by 4 bases, with 14 bases between. CDR3 length: 15 amino acids. Per germline, CDR1 MNHEY and CDR2 SVGAGI. Processing released intraepithelial and lamina propria lymphocytes from the graft tissue. For this clone: Its antigen is undetermined.

Produced via immunoSEQ multiplex PCR; TCRdb's table is partial and in-frame only. This sample yields 15,000 to 20,000 clones, of which 80% are seen a single time; 18% belongs to the top ten. Broader study findings: Among recipient marrow samples, GvH clones were found; some appeared first in ileum or blood.

This specimen was ileum tissue, taken about 15 weeks after intestinal transplant. The TCR sequence derives from a human patient who received an intestinal transplant, so some T cells may come from the graft donor. This chain joins TRBV6-5 and TRBJ1-4; D is perhaps TRBD1 (6 bases). The DNA for the CDR3 is TGTGCCAGCAGTAGAAATCAGGGGCGTAATGAAAAACTGTTTTTT. This codes for CASSRNQGRNEKLFF.